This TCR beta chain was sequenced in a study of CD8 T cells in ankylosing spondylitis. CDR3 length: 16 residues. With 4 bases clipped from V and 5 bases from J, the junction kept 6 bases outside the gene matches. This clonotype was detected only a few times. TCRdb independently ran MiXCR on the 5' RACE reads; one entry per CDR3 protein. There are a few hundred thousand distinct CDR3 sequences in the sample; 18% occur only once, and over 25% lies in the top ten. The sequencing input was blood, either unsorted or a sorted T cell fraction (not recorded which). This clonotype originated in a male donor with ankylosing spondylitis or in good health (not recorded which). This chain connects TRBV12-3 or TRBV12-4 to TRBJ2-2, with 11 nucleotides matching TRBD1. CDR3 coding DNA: TGTGCCAGCAGTTCAAGGACAGGGGGCTGGACCGGGGAGCTGTTTTTT. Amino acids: CASSSRTGGWTGELFF.